This T cell receptor (beta chain) came from a study of blood T cell repertoires in COVID-19. Across the whole study: T cells, B-cell-depleted T cells, or PBMCs provided the cDNA or gDNA that served as material.

Authors' data handling: Reference gene primer amplification yielded estimated nucleated cell counts. This table comes from immunoSEQ multiplex PCR, and its TCRdb copy is limited to in-frame clones, with some not included. Clonal size and the V and J genes are those of that table, whereas D and trimming came from the DNA. The sample consists of roughly 250,000 clones, around nine tenths of them appearing once. The ends were cut back, 3 bases at V and 8 bases at J, with 13 bases in the middle. The CDR3 spans 13 residues. Germline CDR1 and CDR2: GTSNPN and SVGIG (reference sequence). Individuals drawn from 20 to 25 US areas were about 18 to 90 years old. Two negative PCRs, clearance, or symptom resolution had been documented for recovered Cohort 3 donors.

The specimen was PBMCs or T cells enriched from blood (not recorded which). The origin of this receptor is a woman aged 45 to 65 who had recovered from COVID-19. The V call is TRBV30, the J call TRBJ1-4, with D unclear. The CDR3 sequence is CAWRRSFGEKLFF. The CDR3 bases are TGTGCCTGGAGGAGGTCCTTCGGCGAAAAACTGTTTTTT.